The 23 T cell receptor beta chains below were found in one sample sequenced in a study of OX40 agonist ivuxolimab in advanced cancers. Profiled with immunoSEQ multiplex PCR; TCRdb holds only in-frame clones, not every one. Among around 23,000 clones listed, 77% were seen once. Sequenced material: CD4+ or CD8+ T cells sorted from blood, taken in a trial of the OX40 agonist ivuxolimab. These receptors all stem from an adult with an advanced solid tumor such as melanoma, head and neck, liver or kidney cancer.

The chain is built from TRBV19 and TRBJ2-1, with 10 bases identical to TRBD1. The length of the CDR3 is 15 residues. The junction had 7 bases not matched to a gene; V was cut back by 5 bases and J by 6 bases. Germline V gives CDR1 LNHDA, CDR2 SQIVND (reference sequence). CDR3 in DNA: TGTGCCAGTAGTGTCGACAGGGGGCTGGCCAATGAGCAGTTCTTC. It is translated as CASSVDRGLANEQFF.

This clone was seen just once. The V call is TRBV27, the J call TRBJ2-7, with 7 bases lining up with TRBD1. The CDR3 length is 14 residues. CDR1 and CDR2 from the germline V gene are MNHEY and SMNVEV (reference sequence). With 9 bases clipped from V and 2 bases from J, the junction kept 10 bases outside the gene matches. Here the CDR3 reads CASQPGTAAYEQYF. The DNA of the CDR3 is TGTGCCAGTCAACCCGGGACAGCTGCCTACGAGCAGTACTTC.

The CDR3 protein is CASSDGQSSYNEQFF. The CDR3 region has the DNA TGTGCCAGCAGCGATGGACAGAGCTCCTACAATGAGCAGTTCTTC. The rearrangement joins TRBV9 to TRBJ2-1; D might be TRBD1 (6 bases). This CDR3 contains 15 residues. The germline V and J ends were trimmed by 3 bases and 0 bases, with 10 bases remaining between them. Germline assignment: CDR1 SGDLS and CDR2 YYNGEE.

In DNA form, the CDR3 reads TGTGCCTGGAGTGGGGGGACAGGGCGGTACGAGCAGTACTTC. Its protein is CAWSGGTGRYEQYF. The rearrangement uses TRBV30 and TRBJ2-7, with 9 bases lining up with TRBD1. This CDR3 has 14 residues. V lost 1 base and J lost 4; bases outside the gene matches: 5. Germline loops: CDR1 GTSNPN, CDR2 SVGIG (reference sequence). The whole variable domain, remainder taken from reference TRBV30 and TRBJ2-7, is SQTIHQWPATLVQPVGSPLSLECTVEGTSNPNLYWYRQAAGRGLQLLFYSVGIGQISSEVPQNLSASRPQDRQFILSSKKLLLSDSGFYLCAWSGGTGRYEQYFGPGTRLTVT.

This chain uses TRBV6-6 with TRBJ2-1; 11 bases map to TRBD1. J lost 4 bases, V lost 7 bases, and 6 bases had no gene match. CDR1 is MNHNY and CDR2 is SVGAGI in the germline V gene (reference sequence). The CDR3 totals 15 residues. The CDR3 sequence: CASTSGQGGYNEQFF. The CDR3 DNA is TGTGCCAGCACCTCGGGACAGGGGGGTTACAATGAGCAGTTCTTC.

This clone was seen more than once but under ten times. Different DNA sequences within this sample yield the same CDR3. This chain connects TRBV9 to TRBJ1-4; D ambiguous. Trimming took off 3 bases at V and 4 bases at J, with 7 bases between the two ends. Germline loops: CDR1 SGDLS, CDR2 YYNGEE. CDR3 size: 13 residues. The CDR3: CASSAWDNEKLFF. DNA of the CDR3: TGTGCCAGCAGCGCTTGGGATAATGAAAAACTGTTTTTT.

This clone came up a few times. This chain joins TRBV9 and TRBJ1-2, with 11 bases fitting TRBD1. Germline CDR1 reads SGDLS; CDR2 reads YYNGEE. The length of the CDR3 is 16 residues. Losses at the gene ends were 2 bases for V and 3 bases for J; bases not matched to a gene: 6. For the CDR3, the DNA is TGTGCCAGCAGCGTCTCCCGGGACAGGGGGGACTATGGCTACACCTTC. It specifies CASSVSRDRGDYGYTF. The full variable domain, completed using reference TRBV9 and TRBJ1-2, is DSGVTQTPKHLITATGQRVTLRCSPRSGDLSVYWYQQSLDQGLQFLIQYYNGEERAKGNILERFSAQQFPDLHSELNLSSLELGDSALYFCASSVSRDRGDYGYTFGSGTRLTVV.

This clone has a single count. The V call is TRBV30, the J call TRBJ1-6; D not resolved. The V gene lost 2 bases and the J gene lost 4 bases, with 9 bases spanning the gap. Germline V gene lookup returns CDR1 GTSNPN and CDR2 SVGIG (reference sequence). The CDR3 is 14 residues long. The CDR3 here is CAWSTRQYNSPLHF. The CDR3 DNA reads as TGTGCCTGGAGTACCCGGCAGTATAATTCACCCCTCCACTTT.

The chain carries TRBV5-6 and TRBJ1-5; no clear D gene. The CDR3 sequence is 12 residues long. V was cut by 6 bases and J by 4 bases, with 8 bases left in between. The germline CDR1 and CDR2 sequences are SGHDT and YYEEEE. Here the CDR3 reads CASNVHNQPQHF. The CDR3 nucleotides read TGTGCCAGCAACGTACATAATCAGCCCCAGCATTTT.

The V call is TRBV5-4, the J call TRBJ2-7, with D perhaps matching TRBD1 or TRBD2 (6 bases each). V lost 0 bases, J lost 4 bases, and 8 bases lay in between. The CDR3 has 13 residues. In germline, CDR1 is SGHNT, CDR2 YYREEE (reference sequence). The CDR3 spells CASSLEGGYEQYF. The CDR3 bases are TGTGCCAGCAGCTTGGAGGGGGGTTACGAGCAGTACTTC.

The chain has TRBV4-3 and TRBJ1-1; D ambiguous. Trimming left V 1 base short and J 7 bases short, with 10 bases between. Germline CDR1 LGHNA, CDR2 YSLEER. The CDR3 is made up of 13 amino acids. The CDR3 reads CASSQVRRFEAFF. CDR3 nucleotide sequence: TGCGCCAGCAGCCAAGTTCGGCGGTTTGAAGCTTTCTTT.

The chain joins TRBV2 to TRBJ1-2; D is undetermined. V was clipped by 8 bases and J by 3 bases, with 13 bases between them. In germline, CDR1 is SNHLY, CDR2 FYNNEI. The CDR3 is made up of 13 amino acids. The CDR3 DNA reads TGTGCCAGCTTACATGTCGGGTACTATGGCTACACCTTC. The encoded protein is CASLHVGYYGYTF.

The CDR3 nucleotides are TGTGCCAGCAGTGACTCCGAGGAGGGGGGCAATGAGCAGTTCTTC. It codes for CASSDSEEGGNEQFF. The chain has TRBV6-4 and TRBJ2-1; D possibly uses TRBD1 or TRBD2 (6 bases each). Trimming removed 0 bases from V and 6 bases from J, with 12 bases in between. The CDR3 length is 15 residues. In germline, CDR1 is MRHNA, CDR2 SNTAGT.

The V gene is TRBV5-4, the J gene TRBJ2-6; D is undetermined. The germline V and J ends were trimmed by 9 bases and 0 bases, with 7 bases remaining between them. Germline loops: CDR1 SGHNT, CDR2 YYREEE (reference sequence). The CDR3 consists of 13 residues. The CDR3 sequence is CAISASGANVLTF. CDR3 in DNA: TGTGCCATCTCGGCCTCTGGGGCCAACGTCCTGACTTTC.

The rearrangement joins TRBV5-6 to TRBJ2-5; D might be TRBD1 (8 bases). There are 16 residues in the CDR3. V was trimmed by 2 bases and J by 0 bases, leaving 14 bases between them. Looked up from germline, CDR1 is SGHDT and CDR2 is YYEEEE. The CDR3 nucleotides read TGTGCCAGCAGCTTATTACAGGGGGGGGACCAAGAGACCCAGTACTTC. It yields the protein CASSLLQGGDQETQYF.

V usage is TRBV6-5 and J usage is TRBJ1-1; possible D gene TRBD1, 5 bases. In germline, CDR1 is MNHEY, CDR2 SVGAGI. V was shortened by 2 bases and J by 2 bases, with 15 bases between the two germline ends. The CDR3 contains 16 residues. In DNA, the CDR3 is TGTGCCAGCAGTTACCTCTCCGGGAGGGGTAACACTGAAGCTTTCTTT. The encoded protein is CASSYLSGRGNTEAFF.

This clone was detected only a few times. V and J are TRBV30 and TRBJ2-2; D is ambiguous. Germline-derived CDR1 and CDR2 are GTSNPN and SVGIG (reference sequence). CDR3 length equals 13 residues. V gave up 2 bases and J gave up 1 base, with 5 bases separating them. CDR3 in amino acids: CAWSIENTGELFF. The DNA for the CDR3 is TGTGCCTGGAGTATAGAGAACACCGGGGAGCTGTTTTTT.

DNA for the CDR3: TGTGCCAGCTCACCACGAAGCGGGGGGCTCCTGAGCTCCTACAATGAGCAGTTCTTC. Protein sequence: CASSPRSGGLLSSYNEQFF. This sequence joins TRBV18 and TRBJ2-1, with TRBD2 matching over 9 bases. After removal of 1 base from V and 0 bases from J, the junction contained 10 bases not matched to a gene. The V gene's germline CDR1 is KGHSH and CDR2 LQKENI. The CDR3 consists of 19 residues.

The chain is built from TRBV6-5 and TRBJ2-5; maybe TRBD1 (5 bases). The CDR3 is 15 amino acids. The V end was cut by 6 bases, the J end by 3 bases, with 17 bases between. Germline loops: CDR1 MNHEY, CDR2 SVGAGI. CDR3 residues: CASRHRNSGEETQYF. CDR3 DNA sequence: TGTGCCAGCAGACACAGGAACAGTGGGGAAGAGACCCAGTACTTC.

This chain joins TRBV28 and TRBJ2-4; no clear D. This CDR3 is 15 amino acids long. Germline CDR1 MDHEN, CDR2 SYDVKM. The germline V and J ends were trimmed by 3 bases and 0 bases, with 9 bases remaining between them. In nucleotides, the CDR3 is TGTGCCAGCAGTTTCCGGGCACTAGCCAAAAACATTCAGTACTTC. This sequence encodes CASSFRALAKNIQYF.

In its sample, this clone is medium-sized. The V gene is TRBV6-5, the J gene TRBJ2-7; maybe TRBD1 (5 bases). The CDR3 extends over 15 amino acids. Looked up from germline, CDR1 is MNHEY and CDR2 is SVGAGI. Trimming took off 0 bases at V and 0 bases at J, with 9 bases between the two ends. CDR3 sequence: CASSYSLDSSYEQYF. The CDR3 DNA reads TGTGCCAGCAGTTACTCGTTAGACAGCTCCTACGAGCAGTACTTC.

The V call is TRBV27, the J call TRBJ1-5; possible D gene TRBD1, 6 bases. The CDR3 has 15 amino acids. Per the germline V gene, CDR1 is MNHEY and CDR2 is SMNVEV (reference sequence). Trimming cost V 0 bases and J 7 bases, with 13 bases left between them. The CDR3 loop is CASSLSLEGDQPQHF. For the CDR3, the DNA is TGTGCCAGCAGTTTATCGTTGGAGGGGGACCAGCCCCAGCATTTT.

The chain joins TRBV4-3 to TRBJ2-7; 9 nucleotides line up with TRBD1. The CDR3 runs to 15 residues. Germline CDR1 and CDR2: LGHNA and YSLEER. The J segment lost 1 base and the V segment lost 0 bases, leaving 1 base of the junction unmatched. The CDR3 bases are TGCGCCAGCAGCCAAGAGGGGACAGGGTCCTACGAGCAGTACTTC. Its translation is CASSQEGTGSYEQYF.